The clone carrying this TCR beta chain is a singleton in its sample. Its antigen is unidentified. Clones were sequenced by immunoSEQ multiplex PCR, and TCRdb holds only the in-frame ones, with some missing. The sample lists 15,000 to 20,000 clones, 75% to 90% seen once, with 10% to 15% in the top ten. Germline V lookup: CDR1 MDHEN, CDR2 SYDVKM. Trimming took 2 bases from V and 5 from J, leaving 13 bases between them. The CDR3 covers 15 residues. This sample is drawn from a study of T cell clones after liver transplantation. Study conclusions and caveats: Post-transplant, graft-donor-reactive CD4 TCRbeta sequences in blood dropped significantly in 5 of 8 subjects.

This chain links TRBV28 with TRBJ1-5, with D unresolved. Source: CD8+ T cells from blood, taken roughly 3.5 years after liver transplant. The sequence was collected from a human patient who received a liver transplant. The T cells may come from the graft donor. In DNA form, the CDR3 reads TGTGCCAGCAGTTTAGAAGGAACAGTGTATCAGCCCCAGCATTTT. It yields the protein CASSLEGTVYQPQHF.